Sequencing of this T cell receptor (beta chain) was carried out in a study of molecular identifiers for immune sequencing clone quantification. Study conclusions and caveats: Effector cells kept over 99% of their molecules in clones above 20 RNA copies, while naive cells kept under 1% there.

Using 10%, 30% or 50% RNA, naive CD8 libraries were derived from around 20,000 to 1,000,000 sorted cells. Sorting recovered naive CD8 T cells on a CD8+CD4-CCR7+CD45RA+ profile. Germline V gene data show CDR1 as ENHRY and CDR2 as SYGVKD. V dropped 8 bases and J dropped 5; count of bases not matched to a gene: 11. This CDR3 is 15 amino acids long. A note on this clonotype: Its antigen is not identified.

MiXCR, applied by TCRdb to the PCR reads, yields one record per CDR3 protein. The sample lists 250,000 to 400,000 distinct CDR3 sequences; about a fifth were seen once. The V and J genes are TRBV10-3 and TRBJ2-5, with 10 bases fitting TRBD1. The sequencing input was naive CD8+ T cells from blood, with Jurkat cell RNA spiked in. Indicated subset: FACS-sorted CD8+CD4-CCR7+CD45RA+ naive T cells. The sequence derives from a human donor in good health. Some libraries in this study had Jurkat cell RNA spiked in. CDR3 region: CAILEKTGGRETQYF. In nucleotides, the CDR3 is TGTGCCATCCTCGAGAAGACAGGGGGCCGGGAGACCCAGTACTTC.